The T cell receptor (beta chain) under discussion was sequenced for a study of T-cell memory formation after mild COVID-19. Whole-study results and caveats: Cross-reactive memory appears to have joined, as suggested by some responding clones showing up in pre-infection memory. Those CD4+ clones that contracted were mainly in CM and EM (CD8+ ones in EMRA). CD4/CD8 balance characterized clones contracting day 15 to 85, and CD4+ skew characterized later expanders.

The CDR3 is 10 residues long. The V gene's germline CDR1 is SQVTM and CDR2 ANQGSEA. Trimming removed 5 bases from V and 6 bases from J, with 7 bases in between. cDNA libraries for TCR alpha and TCR beta, carrying sample barcodes and UMIs, came from 5'RACE with constant-segment primers. TCRdb used MiXCR to reprocess the 5' RACE reads, holding one entry per CDR3 protein. Of around 510,000 distinct CDR3 sequences listed, approximately 21% were seen once; the top ten hold roughly 9.1%. This clonotype turned up a few times. Its antigen is as yet unknown. The clonotype comes from an adult woman who had mild COVID-19 (a few samples of this study predate the infection). Cell type and time point are not known. This chain uses TRBV29-1 with TRBJ1-1; no clear D gene. The sequencing sample was made of PBMCs or a T cell subset sorted from them (not recorded which). The CDR3 sequence: CSVSSAEAFF. CDR3 nucleotide sequence: TGCAGCGTTAGTTCAGCTGAAGCTTTCTTT.